These T cell receptor beta chains were read from a single sample in a study of T cells in Graves' hyperthyroidism and ophthalmopathy. From the multiplex PCR reads, TCRdb called clonotypes with MiXCR, one entry per CDR3 protein. The sample yields hundreds of thousands of distinct CDR3 sequences, about 15% seen once. The material sequenced was blood. Every receptor here comes from a woman aged 50 to 65 with Graves' ophthalmopathy. Both conserved end residues are part of each CDR3. A D gene is named only where the DNA matches it firmly. Size is omitted from some rows. Given values are once, few, many or a class for expanded clones.

cdr3_nt: TGTGCCAGCAGCCAAGATAGCCGGGCAGGGTATGGCTACACCTTC; cdr3_aa: CASSQDSRAGYGYTF; j_call: TRBJ1-2; clone_size: -; v_call: TRBV14; d_call: -
cdr3_nt: TGTGCCAGCTCACTAGCGGGAGTGGCCACCGGGGAGCTGTTTTTT; cdr3_aa: CASSLAGVATGELFF; j_call: TRBJ2-2; clone_size: many; v_call: TRBV18; d_call: TRBD2
cdr3_nt: TGTGCCAGCAGTTTGTCGGCTAGCGGGAGTGGTGGGGCCGGGGAGCTGTTTTTT; cdr3_aa: CASSLSASGSGGAGELFF; j_call: TRBJ2-2; clone_size: -; v_call: TRBV28; d_call: TRBD2
cdr3_nt: TGTGCCAGCAGTTTATCGGGTTGGGGCAGCATTAACTATGGCTACACCTTC; cdr3_aa: CASSLSGWGSINYGYTF; j_call: TRBJ1-2; clone_size: many; v_call: TRBV28; d_call: -
cdr3_nt: TGCGCCAGCAGCTTGGATTATCGGGGGGGCGAGCAGTACTTC; cdr3_aa: CASSLDYRGGEQYF; j_call: TRBJ2-7; clone_size: many; v_call: TRBV5-1; d_call: TRBD2
cdr3_nt: TGTGCCACCAGCAGAAGACAGGGAGATTATAATTCACCCCTCCACTTT; cdr3_aa: CATSRRQGDYNSPLHF; j_call: TRBJ1-6; clone_size: once; v_call: TRBV15; d_call: TRBD1
cdr3_nt: TGTGCCAGTATCAAACAGGGTTTCACTGAAGCTTTCTTT; cdr3_aa: CASIKQGFTEAFF; j_call: TRBJ1-1; clone_size: few; v_call: TRBV19; d_call: -
cdr3_nt: TGCAGCGTTGAACTACTACAGGGGGCTAGCACAGATACGCAGTATTTT; cdr3_aa: CSVELLQGASTDTQYF; j_call: TRBJ2-3; clone_size: many; v_call: TRBV29-1; d_call: TRBD1
cdr3_nt: TGTGCCAGCGCTTCGGGAATTGCAACTAATGAAAAACTGTTTTTT; cdr3_aa: CASASGIATNEKLFF; j_call: TRBJ1-4; clone_size: many; v_call: TRBV28; d_call: -
cdr3_nt: TGTGCCAGCAGCCAAGAGAGGGCGAAAAGGGAGGAGCAGTACTTC; cdr3_aa: CASSQERAKREEQYF; j_call: TRBJ2-7; clone_size: many; v_call: TRBV3-1; d_call: -